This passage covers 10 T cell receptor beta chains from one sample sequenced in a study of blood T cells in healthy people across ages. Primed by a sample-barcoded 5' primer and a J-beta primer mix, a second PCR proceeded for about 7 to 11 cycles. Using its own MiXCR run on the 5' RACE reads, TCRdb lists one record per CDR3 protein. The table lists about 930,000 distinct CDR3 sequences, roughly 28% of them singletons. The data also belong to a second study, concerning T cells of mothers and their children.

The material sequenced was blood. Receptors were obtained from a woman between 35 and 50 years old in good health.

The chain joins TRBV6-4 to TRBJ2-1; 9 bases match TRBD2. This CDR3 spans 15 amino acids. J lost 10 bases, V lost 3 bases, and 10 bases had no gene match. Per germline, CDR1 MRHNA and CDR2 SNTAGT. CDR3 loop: CASSEGGGAQREQFF. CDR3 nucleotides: TGTGCCAGCAGTGAAGGCGGGGGGGCCCAGCGGGAGCAGTTCTTC.

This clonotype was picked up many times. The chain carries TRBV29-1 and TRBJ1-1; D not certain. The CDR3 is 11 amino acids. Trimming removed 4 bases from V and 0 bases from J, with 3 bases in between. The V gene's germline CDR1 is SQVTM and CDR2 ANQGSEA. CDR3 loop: CSVGLNTEAFF. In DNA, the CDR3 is TGCAGCGTTGGATTGAACACTGAAGCTTTCTTT.

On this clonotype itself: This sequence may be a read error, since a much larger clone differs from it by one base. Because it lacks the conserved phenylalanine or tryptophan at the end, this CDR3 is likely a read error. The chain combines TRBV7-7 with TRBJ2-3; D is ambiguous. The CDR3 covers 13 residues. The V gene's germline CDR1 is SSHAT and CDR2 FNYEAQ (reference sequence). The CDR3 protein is CAVAITVSDTQYY. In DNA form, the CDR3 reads TGTGCTGTAGCTATTACAGTATCAGATACGCAGTATTAT.

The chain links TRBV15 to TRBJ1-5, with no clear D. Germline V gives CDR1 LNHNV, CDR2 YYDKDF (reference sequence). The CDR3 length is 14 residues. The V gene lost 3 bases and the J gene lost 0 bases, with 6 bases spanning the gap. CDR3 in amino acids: CATSSFYSNQPQHF. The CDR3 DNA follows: TGTGCCACCAGCAGCTTTTATAGCAATCAGCCCCAGCATTTT.

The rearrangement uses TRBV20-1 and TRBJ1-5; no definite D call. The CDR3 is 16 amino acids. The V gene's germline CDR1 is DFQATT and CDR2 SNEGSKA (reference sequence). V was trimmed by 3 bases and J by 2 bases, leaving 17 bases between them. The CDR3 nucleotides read TGCAGTGCTAGTACGGGGTGGGTTAGTGGCAATCAGCCCCAGCATTTT. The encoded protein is CSASTGWVSGNQPQHF.

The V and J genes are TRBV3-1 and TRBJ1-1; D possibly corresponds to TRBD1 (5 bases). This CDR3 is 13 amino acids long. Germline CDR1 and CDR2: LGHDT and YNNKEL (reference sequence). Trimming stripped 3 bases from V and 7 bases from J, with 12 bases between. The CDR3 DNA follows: TGTGCCAGCAGCCATGCCTCCGACAGTGAAGCTTTCTTT. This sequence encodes CASSHASDSEAFF.

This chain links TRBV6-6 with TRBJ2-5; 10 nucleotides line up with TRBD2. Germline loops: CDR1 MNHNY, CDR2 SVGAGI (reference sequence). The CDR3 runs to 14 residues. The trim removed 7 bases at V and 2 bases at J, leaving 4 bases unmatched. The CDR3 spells CASTSSGGQETQYF. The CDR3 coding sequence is TGTGCCAGCACCAGTAGCGGGGGGCAAGAGACCCAGTACTTC.

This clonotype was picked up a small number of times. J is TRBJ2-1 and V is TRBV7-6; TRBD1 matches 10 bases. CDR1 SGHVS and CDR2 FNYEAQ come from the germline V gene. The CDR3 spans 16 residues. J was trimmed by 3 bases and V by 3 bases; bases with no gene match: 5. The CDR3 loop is CASSFHRDRGYNEQFF. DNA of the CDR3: TGTGCCAGCAGCTTCCACCGGGACAGGGGCTACAATGAGCAGTTCTTC.

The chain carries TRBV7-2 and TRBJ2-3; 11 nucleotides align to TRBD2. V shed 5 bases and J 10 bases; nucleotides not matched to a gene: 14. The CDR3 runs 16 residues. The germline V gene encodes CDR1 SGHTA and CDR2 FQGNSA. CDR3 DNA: TGTGCCAGCAGCCCATTAGCGGGAGGGCATCCCAGTGCGCAGTATTTT. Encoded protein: CASSPLAGGHPSAQYF.

The CDR3 nucleotides read TGTGCCAGCAGCGGCCTAGCGGGGTACCAAGAGACCCAGTACTTC. Encoded protein: CASSGLAGYQETQYF. The rearrangement links TRBV9 to TRBJ2-5; 9 bases match TRBD2. Trimming at V came to 3 bases and at J to 0 bases, leaving 3 bases not matched to a gene. This CDR3 is 15 amino acids long. CDR1 and CDR2 from the germline V gene are SGDLS and YYNGEE.